Below, 7 T cell receptor beta chains from the same sample are listed, as sequenced in a study of T cells in Graves' hyperthyroidism and ophthalmopathy. Amplified regions were TCR beta CDR3 sequences from RNA transcripts. The TCR CDR3 first-round RT-PCR relied on the HTBI primer set. From the multiplex PCR reads, TCRdb called clonotypes with MiXCR, one entry per CDR3 protein. The sample comprises 530,000 or so distinct CDR3 sequences, around a quarter of which are singletons, and 10% to 12% rests with the top ten. The sequencing input was blood. The receptor set was obtained from a young woman with Graves' ophthalmopathy.

This clonotype was seen repeatedly, ten times or more. The chain has TRBV27 and TRBJ1-1, with D unresolved. Germline V lookup: CDR1 MNHEY, CDR2 SMNVEV (reference sequence). V was clipped by 10 bases and J by 3 bases, with 9 bases between them. The CDR3 totals 11 residues. The CDR3 sequence: CATLTYTEAFF. CDR3 sequence (DNA): TGTGCCACCCTCACATACACTGAAGCTTTCTTT.

The gene calls are TRBV12-3 or TRBV12-4 and TRBJ1-5; 9 bases are shared with TRBD1. The CDR3 loop spans 15 amino acids. Trimming cost V 10 bases and J 5 bases; bases outside gene matches: 12. The CDR3 DNA sequence: TGTGCCACCACCCCCACAGGGGGCGGGCATCAGCCCCAGCATTTT. This encodes CATTPTGGGHQPQHF.

The rearrangement links TRBV2 to TRBJ2-5; no clear D gene. Trimming cost V 3 bases and J 5 bases, with 10 bases left between them. Germline assignment: CDR1 SNHLY and CDR2 FYNNEI. The CDR3 totals 13 residues. CDR3 in amino acids: CASSESGWETQYF. CDR3 nucleotide sequence: TGTGCCAGCAGTGAGTCCGGGTGGGAGACCCAGTACTTC. Together with reference TRBV2 and TRBJ2-5, the CDR3 gives the full variable domain: EPEVTQTPSHQVTQMGQEVILRCVPISNHLYFYWYRQILGQKVEFLVSFYNNEISEKSEIFDDQFSVERPDGSNFTLKIRSTKLEDSAMYFCASSESGWETQYFGPGTRLLVL.

This clonotype was detected only a few times. The V call is TRBV28, the J call TRBJ2-7; D may correspond to TRBD1 or TRBD2 (5 bases each). The CDR3 has 15 amino acids. The V and J ends lost 5 bases and 0 bases respectively, with 14 bases between them. CDR1 and CDR2 from the germline V gene are MDHEN and SYDVKM. The CDR3 DNA reads TGTGCCAGCAGTACCCCCCGGGACGGCTCCTACGAGCAGTACTTC. Translation: CASSTPRDGSYEQYF.

The rearrangement links TRBV7-8 to TRBJ1-6; 7 bases match TRBD1. V gave up 5 bases and J gave up 9 bases; unmatched junction bases: 10. The CDR3 runs to 15 residues. CDR1 is SGHVS, CDR2 FQNEAQ, per germline. The CDR3 sequence: CASSAGQRSASPLHF. The CDR3 region has the DNA TGTGCCAGCAGCGCGGGACAGCGGTCGGCTTCACCCCTCCACTTT.

This clonotype was seen just once. The chain links TRBV6-2 or TRBV6-3 to TRBJ2-2; the D gene is possibly TRBD2 (5 bases). The germline V gene encodes CDR1 MNHEY and CDR2 SVGEGT. This CDR3 has 13 amino acids. V was shortened by 8 bases and J by 4 bases, with 11 bases between the two germline ends. CDR3 in amino acids: CASRARGTGELFF. CDR3 in DNA: TGTGCCAGCCGCGCCCGGGGCACCGGGGAGCTGTTTTTT.

The gene calls are TRBV14 and TRBJ2-5; D is tentatively TRBD1 or TRBD2 (5 bases each). V lost 1 base and J lost 5, with 8 bases in between. CDR1 is SGHDN and CDR2 is FVKESK in the germline V gene. This CDR3 comprises 13 residues. CDR3 region: CASSQVGAETQYF. CDR3 bases: TGTGCCAGCAGCCAAGTCGGGGCTGAGACCCAGTACTTC.